A single sample gave rise to the 20 T cell receptor beta chains below, sequenced in a study of glioma-infiltrating T cells (dated by TCRdb to the mid-2010s). Sequencer: Illumina MiSeq. TCR alpha and beta CDR3 regions were amplified with the iRepertoire nested amplicon-rescue multiplex PCR (arm-PCR) platform from RNA. TCRdb reprocessing: public reads trimmed at Q25 with fastp, clones called with MiXCR, in-frame beta chains kept. Rows are combined by CDR3 protein, so each entry shows the most common genes and DNA. Counted in this sample were 5,500 to 7,000 distinct CDR3 sequences; 25% to 35% of them appeared once. Of the sample, around 14% is held by the ten largest clones. The specimen was glioma tissue, nonneoplastic brain tissue, or PBMCs (not recorded which). Receptors were obtained from a human donor with low-grade glioma or glioblastoma, undergoing nonglioma brain surgery, or in good health (not recorded which).

This clonotype was detected many times. A much bigger clone sits one base away, suggesting this may be a read error. The rearrangement joins TRBV11-2 to TRBJ2-7; D uncertain. The CDR3 contains 11 residues. Trimming cost V 5 bases and J 3 bases, with 5 bases left between them. Germline V gives CDR1 SGHAT, CDR2 FQNNGV. This CDR3 is CASSPSYEQYF. CDR3 sequence (DNA): TGTGCCAGCAGCCCGAGCTACGAGCAGTACTTC.

Of note for this clonotype: One end of the junction fails to match germline, which may point to a read error. The chain uses TRBV3-1 and TRBJ2-1; TRBD2 might be the D (5 bases). Germline V gives CDR1 LGHDT, CDR2 YNNKEL (reference sequence). The CDR3 totals 15 residues. For the CDR3, the DNA is TGTGCCAGCAGCCGAAGCTGGACTCGTAGGAATGAGCAGTTTTTC. It encodes CASSRSWTRRNEQFF.

This clonotype is deemed medium-sized. This chain joins TRBV2 and TRBJ1-2; D call uncertain. The germline V and J ends were trimmed by 9 bases and 5 bases, with 16 bases remaining between them. CDR3 length: 13 residues. Germline V gene sequence: CDR1 SNHLY, CDR2 FYNNEI. CDR3 sequence: CASAGGPLYGYTF. As DNA, the CDR3 is TGTGCCAGTGCAGGAGGACCGCTTTATGGCTACACCTTC.

This clonotype appeared many times. The V and J genes are TRBV7-9 and TRBJ2-3; no firm D call. The germline gives CDR1 SEHNR, CDR2 FQNEAQ (reference sequence). V shed 4 bases and J shed 2 bases, with 4 bases lying between them. The CDR3 spans 12 residues. The CDR3 bases are TGTGCCAGCAGCTCAGTCACAGATACGCAGTATTTT. Its translation is CASSSVTDTQYF.

In this sample, this clonotype is medium-sized. The V gene is TRBV24-1, the J gene TRBJ2-3, with TRBD1 identical over 7 bases. The germline V gene has CDR1 KGHDR and CDR2 SFDVKD. The CDR3 is 13 amino acids. Unmatched junction bases numbered 4, after V lost 6 bases and J lost 5 bases. CDR3 residues: CATSRQGRDTQYF. CDR3 DNA: TGTGCCACCAGTCGACAGGGAAGAGATACGCAGTATTTT.

The chain is built from TRBV28 and TRBJ1-5; TRBD1 aligns across 9 bases. Germline CDR1 and CDR2: MDHEN and SYDVKM. V shed 5 bases, J shed 4 bases, and the junction held 9 bases outside the gene matches. This CDR3 contains 16 residues. The CDR3 spells CASSLDPTGGNQPQHF. The CDR3 DNA reads as TGTGCCAGCAGTCTCGACCCGACAGGGGGGAATCAGCCCCAGCATTTT.

This sequence joins TRBV6-2 or TRBV6-3 and TRBJ2-5; 14 bases match TRBD2. V lost 4 bases, J lost 4 bases, and 2 bases stayed unmatched. There are 15 residues in the CDR3. Germline V gene data show CDR1 as MNHEY and CDR2 as SVGEGT. The CDR3 sequence is CASSLGLAGVETQYF. CDR3 DNA: TGTGCCAGCAGTTTGGGACTAGCGGGAGTAGAGACCCAGTACTTC.

This clonotype was recorded at least ten times. The chain is built from TRBV18 and TRBJ1-2; D possibly corresponds to TRBD1 (5 bases). The germline gives CDR1 KGHSH, CDR2 LQKENI. The V gene lost 1 base and the J gene lost 8 bases, with 11 bases spanning the gap. The CDR3 extends over 13 amino acids. Written as DNA, the CDR3 is TGTGCCAGCTCACCACGGGGGGTTGAAGGCTACACCTTC. Its protein product is CASSPRGVEGYTF.

By frequency in the sample, this clonotype is large. This chain links TRBV6-2 or TRBV6-3 with TRBJ2-7; D might be TRBD2 (6 bases). V lost 2 bases and J lost 2, with 19 bases in between. This CDR3 region has 17 residues. CDR1 is MNHEY, CDR2 SVGEGT, per germline. Here the CDR3 DNA reads TGTGCCAGCAGTTACCGCGGGAAGGTGTCCCGAACCTACGAGCAGTACGTC. The encoded protein is CASSYRGKVSRTYEQYV.

In this sample, this clonotype turned up a few times. This may be a read error: a much more frequent sequence differs by one nucleotide. The J gene is TRBJ1-1, the V gene TRBV5-1; 10 nucleotides match TRBD1. The CDR3 extends over 16 amino acids. Germline assignment: CDR1 SGHRS and CDR2 YFSETQ. The CDR3 is CASSWDRGTEDTKAFF. The CDR3 bases are TGCGCCAGCAGCTGGGACAGGGGAACAGAGGACACTAAAGCTTTCTTT. The whole variable domain, remainder taken from reference TRBV5-1 and TRBJ1-1, is KAGVTQTPRYLIKTRGQQVTLSCSPISGHRSVSWYQQTPGQGLQFLFEYFSETQRNKGNFPGRFSGRQFSNSRSEMNVSTLELGDSALYLCASSWDRGTEDTKAFFGQGTRLTVV.

The genes are TRBV6-1 and TRBJ1-1; 8 positions agree with TRBD1. The germline V gene has CDR1 MNHNS and CDR2 SASEGT. The CDR3 sequence is 12 residues long. Trimming cost V 6 bases and J 7 bases; bases outside gene matches: 4. CDR3 protein: CASRRDRGEAFF. CDR3 sequence (DNA): TGTGCCAGCAGACGCGACAGGGGTGAAGCTTTCTTT.

This clonotype was seen at least ten times. The chain joins TRBV5-4 to TRBJ1-2; maybe TRBD1 (6 bases). The CDR3 spans 14 residues. Per the germline V gene, CDR1 is SGHNT and CDR2 is YYREEE (reference sequence). V shed 4 bases and J shed 10 bases, with 20 bases lying between them. For the CDR3, the DNA is TGTGCCAGCAGCCCGGACAGTAAGGCTATATACTACACCTTC. Residues: CASSPDSKAIYYTF. The full variable domain, in which reference TRBV5-4 and TRBJ1-2 provide the parts outside the CDR3, is ETGVTQSPTHLIKTRGQQVTLRCSSQSGHNTVSWYQQALGQGPQFIFQYYREEENGRGNFPPRFSGLQFPNYSSELNVNALELDDSALYLCASSPDSKAIYYTFGSGTRLTVV.

The chain is built from TRBV6-5 and TRBJ2-1, with a weak D call TRBD2 (7 bases). Germline loops: CDR1 MNHEY, CDR2 SVGAGI. The CDR3 length is 15 residues. V was trimmed by 5 bases and J by 4 bases, leaving 15 bases between them. The CDR3 DNA reads as TGTGCCAGCAGTCCTGGGGGGGCGGGGTACAATGAGCAGTTCTTC. Translating gives CASSPGGAGYNEQFF.

This clonotype was counted at least ten times. The rearrangement links TRBV10-3 to TRBJ1-1; D gene ambiguous. Germline CDR1 and CDR2: ENHRY and SYGVKD. This CDR3 region has 13 residues. V was shortened by 0 bases and J by 2 bases, with 4 bases between the two germline ends. The CDR3 here is CAISESENTEAFF. The CDR3, as DNA: TGTGCCATCAGTGAGTCCGAAAACACTGAAGCTTTCTTT.

The chain carries TRBV7-9 and TRBJ2-1, with D tentatively TRBD1 (5 bases). Germline assignment: CDR1 SEHNR and CDR2 FQNEAQ (reference sequence). The CDR3 contains 17 residues. The V end was cut by 5 bases, the J end by 4 bases, with 21 bases between. The CDR3 sequence: CASSRILAGRGYNEQFF. The DNA of the CDR3 is TGTGCCAGCAGCCGAATATTGGCAGGGCGAGGTTACAATGAGCAGTTCTTC.

This clonotype has at least ten counts. The chain joins TRBV9 to TRBJ1-3; D possibly corresponds to TRBD1 (6 bases). V was pared by 0 bases and J by 4 bases, with 14 bases between. There are 16 residues in the CDR3. CDR1 is SGDLS, CDR2 YYNGEE, per germline. CDR3 residues: CASSVGYRVGGNTIYF. CDR3 DNA: TGTGCCAGCAGCGTAGGATACAGGGTCGGAGGAAACACCATATATTTT.

This clonotype is medium-sized (0.01 to 0.1%). The V and J genes are TRBV27 and TRBJ2-7, with D possibly being TRBD2 (5 bases). Germline V lookup: CDR1 MNHEY, CDR2 SMNVEV (reference sequence). CDR3 length: 12 residues. The ends were cut back, 8 bases at V and 4 bases at J, with 12 bases in the middle. The CDR3 protein is CASGRTQYEQYF. CDR3 coding DNA: TGTGCCAGCGGGCGGACTCAGTACGAGCAGTACTTC.

This clonotype occurred many times. The V gene is TRBV18, the J gene TRBJ2-3; 9 bases agree with TRBD1. The CDR3 length is 16 residues. With V trimmed by 6 bases and J by 2 bases, 9 bases remained unmatched. The V gene's germline CDR1 is KGHSH and CDR2 LQKENI. For the CDR3, the DNA is TGTGCCAGCTCCCCAACCGGGACAGGGAACACAGATACGCAGTATTTT. Protein sequence: CASSPTGTGNTDTQYF.

In this sample, this clonotype is medium-sized. This chain connects TRBV7-9 to TRBJ1-5; no definite D call. Trimming took off 2 bases at V and 9 bases at J, with 14 bases between the two ends. Per germline, CDR1 SEHNR and CDR2 FQNEAQ (reference sequence). The CDR3 is made up of 14 amino acids. The chain's CDR3 is CASSLNGRSRPQHF. CDR3 sequence (DNA): TGTGCCAGCAGCTTAAACGGGAGGTCACGGCCCCAGCATTTT.

The CDR3 DNA sequence: TGTGCCAGCAGCGGACTAGCAAAAGTGAATGAGCAGTTCTTC. Protein product: CASSGLAKVNEQFF. The chain has TRBV7-2 and TRBJ2-1; 8 nucleotides agree with TRBD2. Trimming at V came to 5 bases and at J to 7 bases, leaving 7 bases not matched to a gene. Germline V gene lookup returns CDR1 SGHTA and CDR2 FQGNSA. The CDR3 is 14 amino acids.